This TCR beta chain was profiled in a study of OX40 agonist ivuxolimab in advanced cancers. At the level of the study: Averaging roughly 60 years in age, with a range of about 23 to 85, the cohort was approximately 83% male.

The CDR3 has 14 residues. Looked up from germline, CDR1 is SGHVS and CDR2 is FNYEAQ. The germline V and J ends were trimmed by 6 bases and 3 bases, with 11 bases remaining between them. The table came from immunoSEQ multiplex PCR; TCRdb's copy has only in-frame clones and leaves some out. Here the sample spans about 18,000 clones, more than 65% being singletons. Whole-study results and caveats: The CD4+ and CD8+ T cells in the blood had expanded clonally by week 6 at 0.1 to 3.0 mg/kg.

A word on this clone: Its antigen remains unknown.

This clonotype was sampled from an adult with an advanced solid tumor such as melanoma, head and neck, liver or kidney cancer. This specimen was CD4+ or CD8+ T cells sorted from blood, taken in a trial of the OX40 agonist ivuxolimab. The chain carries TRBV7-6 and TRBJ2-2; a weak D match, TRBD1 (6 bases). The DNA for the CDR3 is TGTGCCAGCAGTTCCTGGACAGACACCGGGGAGCTGTTTTTT. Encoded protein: CASSSWTDTGELFF.